This TCR beta chain appears in the sequencing data of a study of PD-L1 blockade in urothelial cancer. Across the whole study: Males with bladder-origin urothelial cancer constituted twenty-five of 29 patients. Once treatment had started, blood was analyzed at 3 weeks (second dose) and again at 6 weeks.

Germline CDR1 reads SNHLY; CDR2 reads FYNNEI. Trimming took off 6 bases at V and 0 bases at J, with 9 bases between the two ends. The CDR3 extends over 15 amino acids. Time point denoted: peripheral blood 6 weeks after treatment start. The authors spiked synthetic TCR analog templates into each PCR. The method was immunoSEQ multiplex PCR; TCRdb's version includes in-frame clones alone and lacks a portion of them. Altogether over 100,000 clones are present, approximately 90% being singletons, with the ten largest covering around 4%. This TCR came from a man between 60 and 75 years old with urothelial cancer. The V gene is TRBV2, the J gene TRBJ2-6; weak D call: TRBD2 (6 bases). The sequences come from PBMCs, collected around atezolizumab (anti-PD-L1) treatment. CDR3 sequence: CASRGLSSGANVLTF. The CDR3 DNA reads as TGTGCCAGCAGGGGACTGAGCTCTGGGGCCAACGTCCTGACTTTC.